These 10 T cell receptor beta chains came from one sample sequenced in a study of regulatory T cells in long-lasting Graves disease (dated by TCRdb to about 2021). Libraries came from multiplex PCR. Sequencing relied on an Illumina HiSeq 4000. iRepertoire HTBI primers and Arm-PCR amplification of CDR3 regions were used to construct TCR beta libraries. In TCRdb, the public reads were trimmed at Q25 with fastp and aligned with MiXCR, with productive beta chains retained. All rows with the same CDR3 protein become a single entry with the most common DNA and genes. Recorded for this sample are a few hundred thousand distinct CDR3 sequences; approximately 22% of them occurred a single time. The ten most abundant clones make up 13% to 15% of the sample. Reading the label with the study, this specimen's time point is: persistent/refractory GD, antithyroid drugs over 5 years with positive TRAb. For both TCR sequencing and RNA sequencing, RNA was extracted from PBMCs using TRIzol.

The sample was peripheral blood mononuclear cells (PBMCs), taken when the disease was refractory, from a patient treated with antithyroid drugs. The receptors stem from a female donor with Graves disease.

This clonotype was counted many times. The chain couples TRBV2 to TRBJ2-7; D is unclear. The CDR3 has 13 amino acids. Trimming removed 5 bases from V and 3 bases from J, with 11 bases in between. Germline CDR1 reads SNHLY; CDR2 reads FYNNEI. This CDR3 reads CASSYTNGYEQYF. As DNA, the CDR3 is TGTGCCAGCAGTTACACAAACGGCTACGAGCAGTACTTC. Variable domain in full (rest from reference TRBV2 and TRBJ2-7): EPEVTQTPSHQVTQMGQEVILRCVPISNHLYFYWYRQILGQKVEFLVSFYNNEISEKSEIFDDQFSVERPDGSNFTLKIRSTKLEDSAMYFCASSYTNGYEQYFGPGTRLTVT.

V is TRBV28 and J is TRBJ2-7, with 11 bases aligning to TRBD1. Trimming removed 6 bases from V and 0 bases from J; junction bases left unmatched: 10. This CDR3 is built from 17 residues. Germline CDR1 MDHEN, CDR2 SYDVKM. CDR3 sequence (DNA): TGTGCCAGCAGCCCCCGCACCGGGACAGGGGGCTCCTACGAGCAGTACTTC. Protein: CASSPRTGTGGSYEQYF.

This clonotype was counted many times. The genes are TRBV6-1 and TRBJ2-7; the match to TRBD1 covers 11 bases. The CDR3 totals 19 residues. Germline loops: CDR1 MNHNS, CDR2 SASEGT. Unmatched junction bases numbered 15, after V lost 5 bases and J lost 0 bases. CDR3 coding DNA: TGTGCCAGCAGTCGCAGTTCCGGGACAGGGGGATGGATCTCCTACGAGCAGTACTTC. Translation gives CASSRSSGTGGWISYEQYF.

This chain joins TRBV7-8 and TRBJ2-4, with 7 nucleotides matching TRBD2. V lost 4 bases to trimming and J lost 0 bases; unmatched junction nucleotides: 9. Germline CDR1 SGHVS, CDR2 FQNEAQ. The CDR3 spans 17 residues. Here the CDR3 reads CASSSARVAGAKNIQYF. CDR3 in DNA: TGTGCCAGCAGCTCAGCGCGGGTAGCGGGAGCCAAAAACATTCAGTACTTC.

Ten or more counts support this clonotype. The CDR3 sequence: CSARDQGENTGELFF. DNA for the CDR3: TGCAGTGCTAGAGATCAGGGGGAGAACACCGGGGAGCTGTTTTTT. The V and J genes are TRBV20-1 and TRBJ2-2, with 7 nucleotides matching TRBD1. J was trimmed by 1 base and V by 0 bases; bases with no gene match: 2. CDR3 length: 15 amino acids. Germline loops: CDR1 DFQATT, CDR2 SNEGSKA (reference sequence).

There are many counts of this clonotype. V and J are TRBV12-3 or TRBV12-4 and TRBJ1-1, with D perhaps matching TRBD1 (5 bases). Trimming took off 3 bases at V and 3 bases at J, with 20 bases between the two ends. The CDR3 has 17 residues. CDR3 sequence reads: CASSFRGSGVTDTEAFF. CDR3 coding DNA: TGTGCCAGCAGTTTTCGGGGGAGTGGGGTAACGGACACTGAAGCTTTCTTT.

At least ten counts were recorded for this clonotype. V is TRBV15 and J is TRBJ1-2; D is unresolved. Trimming left V 4 bases short and J 7 bases short, with 10 bases between. Germline V gene lookup returns CDR1 LNHNV and CDR2 YYDKDF (reference sequence). The CDR3 sequence is 12 residues long. CDR3 residues: CATSIDRSGYTF. The CDR3 DNA reads as TGTGCCACCAGCATAGACCGTAGTGGCTACACCTTC.

The gene calls are TRBV6-1 and TRBJ2-7, with D unresolved. This CDR3 region has 13 residues. CDR1 and CDR2 from the germline V gene are MNHNS and SASEGT. The V and J ends lost 3 bases and 3 bases respectively, with 9 bases between them. Here the CDR3 reads CASSETPYYEQYF. The CDR3 nucleotides read TGTGCCAGCAGTGAGACCCCCTACTACGAGCAGTACTTC.

This clonotype was observed many times. J is TRBJ2-5 and V is TRBV7-9; 8 nucleotides align to TRBD2. The V gene's germline CDR1 is SEHNR and CDR2 FQNEAQ (reference sequence). The CDR3 is 13 residues long. With 5 bases clipped from V and 5 bases from J, the junction kept 4 bases outside the gene matches. CDR3 amino acids: CASSPGGAETQYF. CDR3 in DNA: TGTGCCAGCAGCCCCGGGGGGGCCGAGACCCAGTACTTC.

The chain employs TRBV28 and TRBJ2-1; D possibly matches TRBD1 or TRBD2 (5 bases each). Trimming took off 6 bases at V and 2 bases at J, with 17 bases between the two ends. CDR3 length: 16 amino acids. CDR1 and CDR2 (germline): MDHEN, SYDVKM. This chain's CDR3 is CASRLPRGATYNEQFF. CDR3 sequence (DNA): TGTGCCAGCAGGCTACCTAGAGGGGCTACCTACAATGAGCAGTTCTTC.